The text below deals with one TCR delta chain. In this sample, this clone turned up many times. Its binding antigen is unknown. The TCRdb protein comes from a much larger clone and disagrees with this DNA's translation at residue 17, likely due to a read error; the protein given here is derived from the DNA. This sample was taken from a study of γδ T cells in repeated Plasmodium falciparum infection (dated by TCRdb to the early 2020s). Turning to the overall study: In the natural-infection arm, Malian children exposed to intense seasonal malaria transmission were enrolled and compared against age and gender matched Australian children. The gammadelta TCR repertoires from Mali were analysed in two ways: cross-sectionally during periods with no transmission, and longitudinally across episodes of acute febrile malaria. Several malaria-naive U.S. adults underwent four controlled human malaria infections by bites from P. falciparum NF54-infected Anopheles stephensi mosquitoes over 644 days. Samples were collected from controlled-infection subjects at baseline, immediately before selected infections, and 21 days after each infection. The study examined how repeated Plasmodium falciparum infection shapes the human gammadelta T cell repertoire, using natural infection in Mali and controlled human malaria infection. Beyond this particular receptor, the publication reports: Compared with the repertoires of Australian children, the Vdelta2-negative gammadelta TCR repertoires of Malian children appeared more clonally expanded, less diverse and less shared. Generalizability was limited because the Malian cohort was drawn from a small rural village of predominantly one ethnic group. The controlled-infection cohort was small, limiting analysis of inter-individual variability in gammadelta T cell responses. In Vdelta2-negative, largely Vdelta1+, gammadelta TCR repertoires, repeated controlled infections appeared to drive waves of new clonotype selection. Vgamma9/Vdelta2+ TCR repertoires showed a highly stable polyclonal repertoire over time and infection, with many inter-individual overlapping TCRgamma sequences.

Based on the germline V gene, the CDR1 and CDR2 sequences are TSWWSYY and QGS. Trimming accounts for 1 base at V and 0 bases at J, while the number of junction bases matched to no gene is 31. Measured from the cysteine to the phenylalanine, the CDR3 is 25 residues long. Here the CDR3 DNA is all that survives: 75 bases in frame from base 1. Library preparation employed multiplex PCR. Sequenced using an Illumina MiSeq. From each sorted gammadelta T cell sample, both TCR gamma (TRG) and TCR delta (TRD) chains were sequenced. Under the source paper's analysis protocol: Clonotype tree plots, accumulated frequency of the top 20 clonotypes, diversity index (DI) and D75 metrics were included in the repertoire analyses. Public reads were reanalyzed in TCRdb with CATT, and rows carrying the same DNA were merged afterwards. TCRdb's processing, not the study's, gives the V and J calls here. Within this sample are tens of thousands of delta-chain clones, with approximately 1.5% of them counted one time only. The top ten clonotypes cover about 15% of the sample.

For bulk TCR repertoire analysis, Vgamma9/Vdelta2+ and Vdelta2-negative gammadelta T cell populations were isolated by flow sorting from peripheral blood mononuclear cells. The source material was gamma-delta T cells from blood. The chain employs TRDV1 and TRDJ1; the junction holds 8 bases that match TRDD3. TCRdb is silent on the J gene; assignment here came from matching the DNA to germline. The origin of this receptor is a pool of human donors (malaria-infected and uninfected, not separated). The DNA is as follows: TGTGCTCTTGGGGAACCAAAGACCCATCCTCGTCCCCCGTGGGGGATTCGGGACTACACCGATAAACTCATCTTT. This translates into CALGEPKTHPRPPWGIRDYTDKLIF.